Given below is one T cell receptor (beta chain) in context. The length of the CDR3 is 15 residues. Trimming took 3 bases from V and 0 from J; bases not matched to a gene: 4. Germline assignment: CDR1 KGHSH and CDR2 LQKENI. The source of the sample is a study of blood T cell repertoires in COVID-19. The assay was immunoSEQ multiplex PCR, and TCRdb's table has in-frame clones only and misses some. The data contain 150,000 to 200,000 clones, about 90% of them singletons. This clonotype was obtained from a man aged 35 to 55 with active or convalescent COVID-19. The sequencing sample was made of peripheral blood. The chain uses TRBV18 and TRBJ1-2; 7 bases align to TRBD1. In DNA form, the CDR3 reads TGTGCCAGCTCACCCGGGCAGGGGGCTAACTATGGCTACACCTTC. This translates into CASSPGQGANYGYTF. Using reference TRBV18 and TRBJ1-2 for the parts outside the CDR3, the full variable domain is NAGVMQNPRHLVRRRGQEARLRCSPMKGHSHVYWYRQLPEEGLKFMVYLQKENIIDESGMPKERFSAEFPKEGPSILRIQQVVRGDSAAYFCASSPGQGANYGYTFGSGTRLTVV.